A single sample gave rise to the 14 T cell receptor beta chains below, sequenced in a study of blood T cell repertoires in COVID-19. Only in-frame clones appear in the TCRdb table, and some are missing; sequencing was by immunoSEQ multiplex PCR. This repertoire shows hundreds of thousands of clones, roughly 85% found once; its top ten account for just over 7%. The sequencing sample was made of peripheral blood. The origin of the receptors is a human donor in a cohort sampled during active COVID-19.

The J gene is TRBJ1-2, the V gene TRBV12-3 or TRBV12-4, with 9 bases that match TRBD1. Trimming removed 6 bases from V and 8 bases from J; junction bases left unmatched: 7. The CDR3 covers 13 residues. The CDR3 region has the DNA TGTGCCAGCAGCCCGGGACAGGGATTAGGCTACACCTTC. This encodes CASSPGQGLGYTF.

The chain combines TRBV5-4 with TRBJ2-1; the match to TRBD2 covers 12 bases. The CDR3 is 16 residues long. From germline, CDR1 is SGHNT and CDR2 YYREEE (reference sequence). After removal of 4 bases from V and 8 bases from J, the junction contained 10 bases not matched to a gene. The CDR3 reads CASSPSGGASGDEQFF. CDR3 DNA: TGTGCCAGCAGCCCTAGCGGGGGGGCTTCTGGAGATGAGCAGTTCTTC.

The chain links TRBV5-6 to TRBJ2-5; D remains ambiguous. CDR1 and CDR2 (germline): SGHDT, YYEEEE. Between the trimmed V and J ends, which lost 4 bases and 4 bases, there was a span of 8 bases. The CDR3 has 12 amino acids. The CDR3 region is CASSDIRETQYF. CDR3 nucleotide sequence: TGTGCCAGCAGCGACATCAGAGAGACCCAGTACTTC. Combining the CDR3 with reference TRBV5-6 and TRBJ2-5 gives the whole variable domain DAGVTQSPTHLIKTRGQQVTLRCSPKSGHDTVSWYQQALGQGPQFIFQYYEEEERQRGNFPDRFSGHQFPNYSSELNVNALLLGDSALYLCASSDIRETQYFGPGTRLLVL.

This chain links TRBV6-5 with TRBJ2-3, with 13 positions matching TRBD2. V lost 5 bases and J lost 4; bases outside the gene matches: 3. The CDR3 is made up of 15 amino acids. Germline CDR1 is MNHEY and CDR2 is SVGAGI. Here the CDR3 DNA reads TGTGCCAGCAGTACTAGCGGGGGGGCCTCAGATACGCAGTATTTT. Translating gives CASSTSGGASDTQYF.

The J gene is TRBJ1-2, the V gene TRBV5-5; TRBD1 aligns across 9 bases. CDR1 and CDR2 from the germline V gene are SGHKS and YYEKEE (reference sequence). The CDR3 is 14 residues long. J was trimmed by 3 bases and V by 4 bases; bases with no gene match: 4. In DNA form, the CDR3 reads TGTGCCAGCAGCCGGCGGACAGGGGACTATGGCTACACCTTC. Residues: CASSRRTGDYGYTF. The variable domain in full, with the rest retrieved from reference TRBV5-5 and TRBJ1-2, is DAGVTQSPTHLIKTRGQQVTLRCSPISGHKSVSWYQQVLGQGPQFIFQYYEKEERGRGNFPDRFSARQFPNYSSELNVNALLLGDSALYLCASSRRTGDYGYTFGSGTRLTVV.

This sequence joins TRBV3-1 (or the pseudogene TRBV3-2) and TRBJ2-6; D gene ambiguous. Germline CDR1 LGHDT, CDR2 YNNKEL (reference sequence). The CDR3 totals 15 residues. The V gene lost 7 bases and the J gene lost 1 base, with 11 bases spanning the gap. The CDR3 here is CASTRRTSGANVLTF. The CDR3 coding sequence is TGTGCCAGCACCAGAAGAACGTCTGGGGCCAACGTCCTGACTTTC.

This chain joins TRBV30 and TRBJ2-7; D is perhaps TRBD2 (6 bases). This CDR3 is 11 amino acids long. V lost 8 bases and J 5 bases, leaving 13 bases between the germline ends. CDR1 is GTSNPN and CDR2 is SVGIG in the germline V gene (reference sequence). This CDR3 is CATEGGNEQYF. The DNA for the CDR3 is TGTGCCACGGAGGGAGGAAACGAGCAGTACTTC.

This clone showed up just a few times. The same CDR3 arises from other DNA sequences in this sample as well. The V and J genes are TRBV7-2 and TRBJ2-1; D not certain. The V end was cut by 5 bases, the J end by 7 bases, with 6 bases between. Germline V gene lookup returns CDR1 SGHTA and CDR2 FQGNSA. This CDR3 comprises 11 residues. This chain's CDR3 is CASSPRNEQFF. Written as DNA, the CDR3 is TGTGCCAGCAGCCCCAGGAATGAGCAGTTCTTC.

V is TRBV18 and J is TRBJ2-7; D might be TRBD1 (5 bases). The CDR3 has 14 residues. Germline loops: CDR1 KGHSH, CDR2 LQKENI. Trimming removed 6 bases at V and 3 bases at J, with 15 bases between. CDR3 residues: CASSPDWQGYEQYF. The CDR3 DNA reads TGTGCCAGCTCCCCGGATTGGCAGGGCTACGAGCAGTACTTC.

The chain joins TRBV2 to TRBJ1-5; possible D gene TRBD1, 5 bases. V was clipped by 6 bases and J by 6 bases, with 18 bases between them. Germline V CDR1 and CDR2: SNHLY, FYNNEI. CDR3 length equals 15 residues. CDR3 protein: CASSIKGQGGQPQHF. The CDR3 coding sequence is TGTGCCAGCAGCATAAAGGGTCAGGGTGGTCAGCCCCAGCATTTT.

The rearrangement links TRBV7-9 to TRBJ2-2, with D unresolved. The ends were cut back, 2 bases at V and 4 bases at J, with 8 bases in the middle. The CDR3 is 14 residues long. The germline V gene has CDR1 SEHNR and CDR2 FQNEAQ (reference sequence). CDR3 in amino acids: CASSLKTPTGELFF. CDR3 sequence (DNA): TGTGCCAGCAGCTTAAAGACTCCCACCGGGGAGCTGTTTTTT.

This clone was picked up one time. J is TRBJ1-1 and V is TRBV6-2 or TRBV6-3; 8 bases agree with TRBD1. The CDR3 extends over 16 amino acids. V shed 5 bases and J 0 bases; nucleotides not matched to a gene: 8. CDR1 is MNHEY and CDR2 is SVGEGT in the germline V gene. CDR3 amino acids: CASSANRGTMNTEAFF. DNA of the CDR3: TGTGCCAGCAGTGCCAACAGGGGGACGATGAACACTGAAGCTTTCTTT.

This chain uses TRBV6-1 with TRBJ2-5; possible D gene TRBD1, 6 bases. Germline lookup yields CDR1 MNHNS and CDR2 SASEGT. Trimming stripped 1 base from V and 1 base from J, with 10 bases between. The CDR3 spans 15 residues. The DNA of the CDR3 is TGTGCCAGCAGTGAAGAGGTAGGGGGCCAAGAGACCCAGTACTTC. This codes for CASSEEVGGQETQYF.

The V gene is TRBV7-2, the J gene TRBJ1-1; 7 bases match TRBD1. The CDR3 extends over 14 amino acids. Trimming took 1 base from V and 8 from J; bases not matched to a gene: 7. Per the germline V gene, CDR1 is SGHTA and CDR2 is FQGNSA. The CDR3 loop is CASSLVGSGGEAFF. CDR3 nucleotide sequence: TGTGCCAGCAGCTTAGTAGGGTCAGGGGGAGAAGCTTTCTTT.